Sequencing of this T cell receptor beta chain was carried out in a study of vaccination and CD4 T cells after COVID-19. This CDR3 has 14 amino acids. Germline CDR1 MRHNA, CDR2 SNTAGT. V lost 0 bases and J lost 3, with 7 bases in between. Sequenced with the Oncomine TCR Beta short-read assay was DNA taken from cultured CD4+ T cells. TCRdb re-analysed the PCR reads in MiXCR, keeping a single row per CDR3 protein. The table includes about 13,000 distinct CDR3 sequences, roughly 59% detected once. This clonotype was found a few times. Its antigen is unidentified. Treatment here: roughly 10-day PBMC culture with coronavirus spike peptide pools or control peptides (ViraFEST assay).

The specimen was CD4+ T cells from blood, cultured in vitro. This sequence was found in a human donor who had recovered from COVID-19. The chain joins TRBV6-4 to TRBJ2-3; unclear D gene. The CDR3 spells CASSDSLGTDTQYF. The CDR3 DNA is TGTGCCAGCAGTGACTCGCTAGGGACAGATACGCAGTATTTT.